Following are 32 T cell receptor beta chains from one sample sequenced in a study of shared clonotypes between healthy human individuals. Assay: immunoSEQ multiplex PCR; the TCRdb copy retains only in-frame clones and omits some. The sample shows approximately 2,000,000 clones, 85% to 95% of them seen only once. The sequencing sample was made of naive CD4+ T cells from PBMCs. Stated subset: CD45RA+ positively selected. Every receptor here comes from a man between 18 and 29 years old in good health. Some clones in this sample may be carry-over from other donors' samples.

This chain joins TRBV5-4 and TRBJ2-7, with D perhaps matching TRBD1 or TRBD2 (6 bases each). This CDR3 has 13 amino acids. Trimming shortened V by 4 bases and J by 7 bases, and 15 bases separated the two germline ends. The germline V gene has CDR1 SGHNT and CDR2 YYREEE (reference sequence). The CDR3 DNA is TGTGCCAGCAGCGCCGGGGGCTTGGGGGAGCAGTACTTC. Its protein is CASSAGGLGEQYF.

As to this clone: The same CDR3 is also encoded by other DNA sequences in this sample. The chain is built from TRBV5-6 and TRBJ2-5; 8 nucleotides agree with TRBD2. CDR3 size: 14 residues. With 4 bases clipped from V and 5 bases from J, the junction kept 7 bases outside the gene matches. Per the germline V gene, CDR1 is SGHDT and CDR2 is YYEEEE. The CDR3 sequence is CASSPGGPGETQYF. CDR3 DNA sequence: TGTGCCAGCAGCCCGGGAGGGCCGGGGGAGACCCAGTACTTC.

The J gene is TRBJ2-1, the V gene TRBV7-8, with 11 positions matching TRBD2. With V trimmed by 5 bases and J by 1 base, 10 bases remained unmatched. Germline values: CDR1 SGHVS, CDR2 FQNEAQ. This CDR3 contains 18 residues. CDR3 amino acids: CASSGGRTSGPSYNEQFF. In DNA, the CDR3 is TGTGCCAGCAGCGGGGGGCGGACTAGCGGGCCTTCCTACAATGAGCAGTTCTTC. The entire variable domain, with the rest obtained from reference TRBV7-8 and TRBJ2-1, is as follows: GAGVSQSPRYKVAKRGQDVALRCDPISGHVSLFWYQQALGQGPEFLTYFQNEAQLDKSGLPSDRFFAERPEGSVSTLKIQRTQQEDSAVYLCASSGGRTSGPSYNEQFFGPGTRLTVL.

The chain has TRBV7-9 and TRBJ1-1; D uncertain. The V and J ends lost 1 base and 9 bases respectively, with 9 bases between them. The V gene's germline CDR1 is SEHNR and CDR2 FQNEAQ (reference sequence). This CDR3 is built from 12 residues. CDR3 nucleotides: TGTGCCAGCAGCTTAGTGGGGTTACAAGCTTTCTTT. This translates into CASSLVGLQAFF.

As regards this clone: The junction does not match germline at one end; this may be a read error. The chain has TRBV6-1 and TRBJ2-3; 10 bases align to TRBD2. The CDR3 sequence is 14 residues long. Per germline, CDR1 MNHNS and CDR2 SASEGT. The CDR3 nucleotides are TGTGCCAGCAACCAAGACTCTAGCGGGAGTACTGAGATCTTT. This sequence encodes CASNQDSSGSTEIF.

The chain is built from TRBV28 and TRBJ1-1; D is undetermined. Trimming took off 4 bases at V and 7 bases at J, with 7 bases between the two ends. This CDR3 has 11 residues. Germline CDR1 MDHEN, CDR2 SYDVKM. The CDR3, as DNA: TGTGCCAGCAGTTACGCGGGTGAAGCTTTCTTT. Its translation is CASSYAGEAFF.

This clone was picked up a small number of times. The same CDR3 arises from other DNA sequences in this sample as well. This chain links TRBV29-1 with TRBJ1-1, with a tentative D call TRBD1 (5 bases). This CDR3 region has 12 residues. Trimming shortened V by 4 bases and J by 5 bases, and 11 bases separated the two germline ends. The germline gives CDR1 SQVTM, CDR2 ANQGSEA. The CDR3 DNA reads as TGCAGCGTTGGCCGTGGGGGTACTGAAGCTTTCTTT. Protein: CSVGRGGTEAFF.

The V call is TRBV4-1, the J call TRBJ2-5; possibly TRBD2 for D (6 bases). Germline CDR1 reads MGHRA; CDR2 reads YSYEKL. The CDR3 has 16 residues. Trimming stripped 0 bases from V and 5 bases from J, with 16 bases between. This chain's CDR3 is CASSQDGSGGRETQYF. DNA of the CDR3: TGCGCCAGCAGCCAAGATGGGTCCGGGGGTAGGGAGACCCAGTACTTC.

This sequence joins TRBV7-9 and TRBJ1-1; D gene uncertain. Germline CDR1 reads SEHNR; CDR2 reads FQNEAQ (reference sequence). CDR3 length: 14 amino acids. Trimming shortened V by 5 bases and J by 5 bases, and 15 bases separated the two germline ends. The CDR3 sequence: CASSKYSLGTEAFF. The CDR3 DNA sequence: TGTGCCAGCAGCAAGTACTCTCTGGGTACTGAAGCTTTCTTT.

The gene calls are TRBV7-2 and TRBJ2-5; tentatively, D is TRBD2 (6 bases). Germline CDR1 is SGHTA and CDR2 is FQGNSA. The CDR3 is 14 amino acids. Trimming took 3 bases from V and 2 from J, leaving 10 bases between them. CDR3 protein: CASSFGGAQETQYF. The CDR3 nucleotides are TGTGCCAGCAGCTTTGGCGGGGCTCAAGAGACCCAGTACTTC.

This clone was observed once. Other DNA sequences in the same sample also yield this CDR3. This sequence joins TRBV18 and TRBJ1-2; D perhaps matches TRBD1 (5 bases). Germline-derived CDR1 and CDR2 are KGHSH and LQKENI. This CDR3 region has 13 residues. V was clipped by 2 bases and J by 5 bases, with 9 bases between them. CDR3 in amino acids: CASSPRDGYGYTF. The CDR3 DNA is TGTGCCAGCTCACCAAGGGACGGGTATGGCTACACCTTC. The complete variable domain, with remaining parts taken from reference TRBV18 and TRBJ1-2, reads NAGVMQNPRHLVRRRGQEARLRCSPMKGHSHVYWYRQLPEEGLKFMVYLQKENIIDESGMPKERFSAEFPKEGPSILRIQQVVRGDSAAYFCASSPRDGYGYTFGSGTRLTVV.

The rearrangement uses TRBV4-2 and TRBJ2-7, with D maybe TRBD2 (5 bases). Looked up from germline, CDR1 is LGHNA and CDR2 is YNFKEQ. This CDR3 has 15 amino acids. Trimming shortened V by 1 base and J by 7 bases, and 17 bases separated the two germline ends. The CDR3 region is CASSQVGGSRDEQYF. CDR3 coding DNA: TGTGCCAGCAGCCAAGTAGGCGGGTCCCGAGATGAGCAGTACTTC.

The chain joins TRBV7-2 to TRBJ2-5; 8 bases agree with TRBD2. The germline V gene has CDR1 SGHTA and CDR2 FQGNSA. The CDR3 totals 14 residues. V was pared by 5 bases and J by 11 bases, with 13 bases of the junction left unmatched. DNA of the CDR3: TGTGCCAGCAGCCCCGGGGGGGCCTACCCGTGGCAGTACTTC. Translated, it gives CASSPGGAYPWQYF.

The chain combines TRBV7-9 with TRBJ2-2; 8 bases map to TRBD2. The germline gives CDR1 SEHNR, CDR2 FQNEAQ (reference sequence). With V trimmed by 4 bases and J by 5 bases, 15 bases remained unmatched. The CDR3 consists of 18 residues. The CDR3 region is CASSSRKGGRRGTGELFF. The CDR3 DNA reads as TGTGCCAGCAGCTCACGCAAGGGCGGGAGGAGGGGGACCGGGGAGCTGTTTTTT.

The chain uses TRBV6-1 and TRBJ1-3; D gene ambiguous. This CDR3 region has 11 residues. Trimming left V 6 bases short and J 7 bases short, with 7 bases between. Germline V gives CDR1 MNHNS, CDR2 SASEGT. CDR3 sequence: CASSSVNTIYF. As DNA, the CDR3 is TGTGCCAGCAGCTCAGTCAACACCATATATTTT.

This chain connects TRBV5-1 to TRBJ1-1, with 8 nucleotides matching TRBD1. This CDR3 has 16 residues. Per germline, CDR1 SGHRS and CDR2 YFSETQ. Trimming took 0 bases from V and 0 from J; bases not matched to a gene: 4. CDR3 nucleotides: TGCGCCAGCAGCTTGGACAGGGGGTACATGAACACTGAAGCTTTCTTT. Translated, it gives CASSLDRGYMNTEAFF.

The V and J genes are TRBV15 and TRBJ2-7; D tentatively reads TRBD1 or TRBD2 (6 bases each). The CDR3 length is 15 residues. With 6 bases removed from V and 2 bases from J, the gap between germline ends came to 17 bases. Germline V gene sequence: CDR1 LNHNV, CDR2 YYDKDF (reference sequence). The CDR3 DNA sequence: TGTGCCACCAGTCCGGGGGTGGGGGGCCCCTACGAGCAGTACTTC. Encoded protein: CATSPGVGGPYEQYF.

The chain uses TRBV25-1 and TRBJ1-2; the D is unclear. Germline loops: CDR1 MGHDK, CDR2 SYGVNS. The CDR3 has 15 amino acids. Trimming left V 2 bases short and J 4 bases short, with 14 bases between. The CDR3 DNA follows: TGTGCCAGCAGTGAAGTAGGAACAATGAGCTATGGCTACACCTTC. Translation: CASSEVGTMSYGYTF.

The rearrangement links TRBV10-3 to TRBJ2-5, with TRBD2 identical over 7 bases. Germline loops: CDR1 ENHRY, CDR2 SYGVKD. V was clipped by 4 bases and J by 2 bases; unmatched bases: 4. This CDR3 has 14 amino acids. The DNA for the CDR3 is TGTGCCATCAGTGTGACTAGCAAGCAAGAGACCCAGTACTTC. It specifies CAISVTSKQETQYF.

The chain joins TRBV4-3 to TRBJ2-5; D is unclear. CDR1 and CDR2 from the germline V gene are LGHNA and YSLEER. This CDR3 comprises 16 residues. The V and J ends lost 8 bases and 4 bases respectively, with 23 bases between them. The CDR3 nucleotides read TGCGCCAGCTGTAGAATAGGCCGTGACCATGGAGAGACCCAGTACTTC. Its protein product is CASCRIGRDHGETQYF.

V gene TRBV7-3 combines with J gene TRBJ2-3; 14 positions agree with TRBD2. CDR1 SGHTA and CDR2 FQGTGA come from the germline V gene. V gave up 5 bases and J gave up 4 bases; unmatched junction bases: 5. The CDR3 runs to 16 residues. DNA for the CDR3: TGTGCCAGCAGCGTCGGGACTAGCGGGAGTGCAGATACGCAGTATTTT. It codes for CASSVGTSGSADTQYF.

CDR3 amino acids: CSVLRGGNEKLFF. Here the CDR3 DNA reads TGCAGCGTTCTGAGGGGAGGTAATGAAAAACTGTTTTTT. This rearrangement joins TRBV29-1 to TRBJ1-4; TRBD1 might be the D (5 bases). There are 13 residues in the CDR3. Trimming removed 5 bases from V and 4 bases from J, with 11 bases in between. Germline V gives CDR1 SQVTM, CDR2 ANQGSEA.

This sequence joins TRBV6-1 and TRBJ1-4, with 12 bases identical to TRBD1. The ends lost 3 bases at V and 7 bases at J; junction bases unmatched: 0. The germline V gene has CDR1 MNHNS and CDR2 SASEGT. The CDR3 is 14 amino acids. The CDR3: CASSEGQGAEKLFF. CDR3 coding DNA: TGTGCCAGCAGTGAGGGACAGGGGGCTGAAAAACTGTTTTTT.

The V gene is TRBV11-2, the J gene TRBJ1-2, with D possibly being TRBD1 (5 bases). The CDR3 extends over 15 amino acids. Deletions cut 1 base from V and 7 bases from J, with 16 bases between. CDR1 is SGHAT and CDR2 is FQNNGV in the germline V gene. This CDR3 reads CASSLGPRGDRGYTF. The CDR3 DNA sequence: TGTGCCAGCAGCTTAGGTCCGCGGGGGGATCGTGGCTACACCTTC.

The rearrangement uses TRBV18 and TRBJ1-1; a weak D match, TRBD1 (5 bases). Germline V gene data show CDR1 as KGHSH and CDR2 as LQKENI. CDR3 length: 13 residues. Trimming shortened V by 3 bases and J by 4 bases, and 9 bases separated the two germline ends. The CDR3 spells CASSPGLITEAFF. For the CDR3, the DNA is TGTGCCAGCTCACCGGGACTCATCACTGAAGCTTTCTTT.

The rearrangement uses TRBV15 and TRBJ2-2, with 7 bases matching TRBD2. The J segment lost 4 bases and the V segment lost 3 bases, leaving 5 bases of the junction unmatched. The CDR3 totals 15 residues. The V gene's germline CDR1 is LNHNV and CDR2 YYDKDF (reference sequence). This CDR3 is CATSRGGRPTGELFF. The CDR3 nucleotides are TGTGCCACCAGCAGGGGGGGGAGGCCCACCGGGGAGCTGTTTTTT.

J is TRBJ2-5 and V is TRBV7-9; D perhaps matches TRBD2 (6 bases). The CDR3 is made up of 14 amino acids. Trimming cost V 4 bases and J 1 base, with 10 bases left between them. Germline CDR1 SEHNR, CDR2 FQNEAQ (reference sequence). CDR3 in amino acids: CASSWLAIQETQYF. The CDR3 DNA is TGTGCCAGCAGCTGGCTAGCGATCCAAGAGACCCAGTACTTC.

The chain employs TRBV28 and TRBJ2-7; TRBD2 agrees at 9 bases. Germline V lookup: CDR1 MDHEN, CDR2 SYDVKM. The CDR3 consists of 14 residues. V shed 8 bases, J shed 3 bases, and the junction held 8 bases outside the gene matches. This CDR3 reads CASAPSGGRYEQYF. DNA for the CDR3: TGTGCCAGCGCACCGAGCGGGGGGCGCTACGAGCAGTACTTC.

The chain combines TRBV5-1 with TRBJ2-5, with unresolved D. The CDR3 is made up of 12 amino acids. Trimming stripped 5 bases from V and 2 bases from J, with 7 bases between. CDR1 SGHRS and CDR2 YFSETQ come from the germline V gene. CDR3 coding DNA: TGCGCCAGCAGGACACAACAAGAGACCCAGTACTTC. Translation gives CASRTQQETQYF.

The chain combines TRBV11-2 with TRBJ2-5; D perhaps matches TRBD1 (6 bases). CDR1 is SGHAT and CDR2 is FQNNGV in the germline V gene. This CDR3 has 13 residues. The V end lost 2 bases, the J end lost 14 bases, and 18 bases lay between the germline ends. CDR3: CASSLTGQQMGYF. The DNA for the CDR3 is TGTGCCAGCAGCTTAACCGGACAGCAGATGGGTTACTTC. Full variable domain (missing parts from reference TRBV11-2 and TRBJ2-5): EAGVAQSPRYKIIEKRQSVAFWCNPISGHATLYWYQQILGQGPKLLIQFQNNGVVDDSQLPKDRFSAERLKGVDSTLKIQPAKLEDSAVYLCASSLTGQQMGYFGPGTRLLVL.

V is TRBV6-5 and J is TRBJ2-7; 10 nucleotides agree with TRBD1. Germline V CDR1 and CDR2: MNHEY, SVGAGI. Trimming at V came to 1 base and at J to 7 bases, leaving 7 bases not matched to a gene. CDR3 length equals 15 residues. The CDR3 sequence is CASSYWRDRGREQYF. The CDR3 nucleotides are TGTGCCAGCAGTTACTGGCGGGACAGGGGAAGGGAGCAGTACTTC.

The chain is built from TRBV5-4 and TRBJ1-1, with D maybe TRBD1 (5 bases). Germline CDR1 is SGHNT and CDR2 is YYREEE (reference sequence). This CDR3 comprises 14 residues. Trimming pared 5 bases from V and 4 bases from J, leaving 15 bases between. CDR3 sequence: CASRGTASGTEAFF. The CDR3 DNA sequence: TGTGCCAGCAGGGGGACTGCCTCCGGCACTGAAGCTTTCTTT.